The 22 T cell receptor beta chains below come from one sample, sequenced in a study of shared clonotypes between healthy human individuals. As defined, naive CD8 cells were CD45RO-negative and positively selected for CCR7, with terminally differentiated effector memory CD45RA+ cells excluded. The method was immunoSEQ multiplex PCR; TCRdb's version includes in-frame clones alone and lacks a portion of them. The sample shows some 740,000 clones, approximately 92% of them seen only once. Material: naive CD8+ T cells sorted from blood. These receptors were taken from a man under 40 in good health.

The chain has TRBV9 and TRBJ2-7; a possible D gene is TRBD1 (5 bases). The germline V and J ends were trimmed by 4 bases and 0 bases, with 14 bases remaining between them. There are 15 residues in the CDR3. From germline, CDR1 is SGDLS and CDR2 YYNGEE. CDR3 region: CASSPSAGFSYEQYF. The CDR3 bases are TGTGCCAGCAGCCCCTCAGCAGGGTTCTCCTACGAGCAGTACTTC.

The rearrangement joins TRBV27 to TRBJ2-5; D may match TRBD1 or TRBD2 (5 bases each). The CDR3 covers 16 residues. The V end lost 3 bases, the J end lost 3 bases, and 17 bases lay between the germline ends. CDR1 and CDR2 (germline): MNHEY, SMNVEV (reference sequence). The CDR3 DNA sequence: TGTGCCAGCAGTTTTATTGGGGCGTCGGGAAAAGAGACCCAGTACTTC. Translation gives CASSFIGASGKETQYF.

The chain couples TRBV11-2 to TRBJ2-7, with 9 positions matching TRBD1. This CDR3 is built from 15 residues. The germline V gene encodes CDR1 SGHAT and CDR2 FQNNGV. V was clipped by 5 bases and J by 5 bases; unmatched bases: 10. The DNA of the CDR3 is TGTGCCAGCAGCACACCGGGACAGGGTTTCGACGAGCAGTACTTC. The encoded protein is CASSTPGQGFDEQYF.

This clone was counted once. The chain carries TRBV4-1 and TRBJ1-3; D is unclear. Germline CDR1 and CDR2: MGHRA and YSYEKL. The ends were cut back, 1 base at V and 4 bases at J, with 11 bases in the middle. The CDR3 spans 15 residues. This CDR3 is CASSQVSAEGNTIYF. Written as DNA, the CDR3 is TGCGCCAGCAGCCAAGTCTCAGCAGAGGGAAACACCATATATTTT.

The rearrangement uses TRBV6-4 and TRBJ2-1, with 8 bases lining up with TRBD2. Trimming at V came to 4 bases and at J to 7 bases, leaving 3 bases not matched to a gene. From germline, CDR1 is MRHNA and CDR2 SNTAGT. This CDR3 comprises 13 residues. CDR3 amino acids: CASSGIAGNEQFF. In DNA form, the CDR3 reads TGTGCCAGCAGTGGGATAGCGGGGAATGAGCAGTTCTTC.

The chain uses TRBV25-1 and TRBJ1-4; tentatively, D is TRBD1 (6 bases). This CDR3 comprises 16 residues. The ends were cut back, 3 bases at V and 7 bases at J, with 18 bases in the middle. Looked up from germline, CDR1 is MGHDK and CDR2 is SYGVNS. The CDR3 DNA follows: TGTGCCAGCAGTGAGTCGTTACAGGGACTGAGTGAAAAACTGTTTTTT. Protein sequence: CASSESLQGLSEKLFF.

DNA for the CDR3: TGTGCCAGCAGTTTGGGGTACGACTCTCAGCCCCAGCATTTT. Residues: CASSLGYDSQPQHF. The chain joins TRBV7-9 to TRBJ1-5; D not certain. The germline V gene encodes CDR1 SEHNR and CDR2 FQNEAQ (reference sequence). The germline V and J ends were trimmed by 6 bases and 6 bases, with 15 bases remaining between them. This CDR3 is built from 14 residues.

The J gene is TRBJ1-1, the V gene TRBV10-1, with D perhaps matching TRBD1 (5 bases). Trimming stripped 3 bases from V and 5 bases from J, with 13 bases between. The CDR3 runs 14 residues. The germline gives CDR1 WNHNN, CDR2 SYGVQD (reference sequence). CDR3 loop: CASSDPSQGTEAFF. Here the CDR3 DNA reads TGCGCCAGCAGTGATCCCTCTCAGGGAACTGAAGCTTTCTTT.

J is TRBJ2-3 and V is TRBV13, with TRBD1 matching 10 bases. Trimming removed 4 bases from V and 6 bases from J; junction bases left unmatched: 7. Germline values: CDR1 PRHDT, CDR2 FYEKMQ (reference sequence). This CDR3 is 15 amino acids long. This CDR3 reads CASSSGQGSKDTQYF. The CDR3 nucleotides are TGTGCCAGCAGCTCGGGACAGGGGAGTAAGGATACGCAGTATTTT.

In nucleotides, the CDR3 is TGTGCCAGCAGCTTAGGATCAGGGGGCTATCGCACCAATGAGCAGTTCTTC. It encodes CASSLGSGGYRTNEQFF. The chain carries TRBV7-9 and TRBJ2-1; 8 bases match TRBD1. This CDR3 contains 17 residues. The germline gives CDR1 SEHNR, CDR2 FQNEAQ (reference sequence). V shed 1 base, J shed 6 bases, and the junction held 11 bases outside the gene matches.

The V call is TRBV10-3, the J call TRBJ2-7; D is unresolved. Germline V gene sequence: CDR1 ENHRY, CDR2 SYGVKD. This CDR3 has 16 residues. The V end was cut by 10 bases, the J end by 0 bases, with 22 bases between. DNA of the CDR3: TGTGCCACCGATGCTAAAGGGCTAGAGGACTCCTACGAGCAGTACTTC. Its protein product is CATDAKGLEDSYEQYF.

CDR3 in DNA: TGTGCCAGCAGTTTCCGGGACAGGAGCTCTGGAAACACCATATATTTT. It codes for CASSFRDRSSGNTIYF. This rearrangement joins TRBV28 to TRBJ1-3; 8 nucleotides line up with TRBD1. This CDR3 comprises 16 residues. V shed 3 bases and J 0 bases; nucleotides not matched to a gene: 4. The V gene's germline CDR1 is MDHEN and CDR2 SYDVKM.

This CDR3 is CASSSPRQGSGGPQETQYF. The CDR3 DNA is TGTGCCAGCAGCTCCCCTCGACAGGGGAGCGGTGGCCCCCAAGAGACCCAGTACTTC. This chain links TRBV7-2 with TRBJ2-5; 8 positions match TRBD1. The CDR3 sequence is 19 residues long. V lost 4 bases and J lost 1; bases outside the gene matches: 17. CDR1 is SGHTA, CDR2 FQGNSA, per germline.

The V and J genes are TRBV12-5 and TRBJ1-1; D is ambiguous. Per germline, CDR1 LGHNT and CDR2 FRNRAP. The CDR3 has 17 residues. Trimming removed 2 bases from V and 2 bases from J, with 18 bases in between. The DNA of the CDR3 is TGTGCTAGTGGTTTGTGGAGGGTCGGCAGCCAAAACACTGAAGCTTTCTTT. Protein product: CASGLWRVGSQNTEAFF.

The rearrangement links TRBV6-5 to TRBJ2-3; D ambiguous. Germline V CDR1 and CDR2: MNHEY, SVGAGI. The CDR3 extends over 14 amino acids. V shed 0 bases and J shed 4 bases, with 8 bases lying between them. The CDR3 nucleotides are TGTGCCAGCAGTTACTCATCGTACGCAGATACGCAGTATTTT. Translated, it gives CASSYSSYADTQYF.

This chain connects TRBV5-1 to TRBJ2-5; D is uncertain. CDR1 is SGHRS and CDR2 is YFSETQ in the germline V gene. V shed 4 bases and J shed 5 bases, with 18 bases lying between them. The CDR3 spans 15 residues. The CDR3 region has the DNA TGCGCCAGCAGCGTGCTGGGTCCCTACGGGGAGACCCAGTACTTC. Encoded protein: CASSVLGPYGETQYF.

The chain has TRBV2 and TRBJ2-1; 11 positions agree with TRBD1. The CDR3 spans 15 residues. The germline V gene encodes CDR1 SNHLY and CDR2 FYNNEI. V lost 7 bases, J lost 3 bases, and 5 bases stayed unmatched. CDR3 residues: CASTTGTGGYNEQFF. The CDR3 DNA reads TGTGCCAGCACTACCGGGACAGGGGGCTACAATGAGCAGTTCTTC.

The chain combines TRBV6-5 with TRBJ2-5, with TRBD2 matching over 9 bases. Per germline, CDR1 MNHEY and CDR2 SVGAGI. The CDR3 is 13 amino acids. V lost 5 bases and J lost 5; bases outside the gene matches: 3. The CDR3 spells CASSRAGGETQYF. As DNA, the CDR3 is TGTGCCAGCAGTCGAGCGGGAGGCGAGACCCAGTACTTC.

This clone came up once. The chain carries TRBV5-1 and TRBJ2-5; D unclear. CDR3 length equals 15 residues. The V gene's germline CDR1 is SGHRS and CDR2 YFSETQ. Trimming shortened V by 1 base and J by 3 bases, and 13 bases separated the two germline ends. The CDR3 DNA reads as TGCGCCAGCAGCTTGAGCTTAGTAGGAGAAGAGACCCAGTACTTC. Protein product: CASSLSLVGEETQYF.

The chain joins TRBV11-2 to TRBJ2-7, with 14 bases identical to TRBD2. This CDR3 is 15 amino acids long. V shed 4 bases and J 5 bases; nucleotides not matched to a gene: 4. Germline CDR1 SGHAT, CDR2 FQNNGV. The chain's CDR3 is CASSWGLAGVDEQYF. CDR3 sequence (DNA): TGTGCCAGCAGCTGGGGACTAGCGGGAGTGGACGAGCAGTACTTC.

J is TRBJ2-1 and V is TRBV20-1; D gene unclear. Deletions cut 3 bases from V and 10 bases from J, with 7 bases between. Germline CDR1 and CDR2: DFQATT and SNEGSKA (reference sequence). The CDR3 spans 10 residues. CDR3 residues: CSASGSEQFF. CDR3 in DNA: TGCAGTGCTAGCGGAAGCGAGCAGTTCTTC.

The rearrangement uses TRBV5-1 and TRBJ2-7; 7 bases are shared with TRBD1. Looked up from germline, CDR1 is SGHRS and CDR2 is YFSETQ. V gave up 1 base and J gave up 3 bases; unmatched junction bases: 13. This CDR3 region has 17 residues. CDR3 protein: CASSLTPSQGVGYEQYF. CDR3 nucleotide sequence: TGCGCCAGCAGCTTGACCCCCTCGCAGGGGGTAGGCTACGAGCAGTACTTC.